The T cell receptor (beta chain) under discussion was sequenced for a study of control samples from healthy donors and cancer patients. Clones were read by immunoSEQ multiplex PCR, and TCRdb kept only the in-frame ones, dropping some. The sample shows 130,000 or so clones, around 90% of them seen only once. This CDR3 comprises 15 residues. V was trimmed by 2 bases and J by 0 bases, leaving 10 bases between them. The germline V gene has CDR1 MDHEN and CDR2 SYDVKM. This receptor was identified in a man aged 40-55 years in good health. The chain couples TRBV28 to TRBJ1-1, with D uncertain. Sequencing was done on a sample of blood. The CDR3 region has the DNA TGTGCCAGCAGTTTAGAAAGCTTCGTGAACACTGAAGCTTTCTTT. This encodes CASSLESFVNTEAFF.